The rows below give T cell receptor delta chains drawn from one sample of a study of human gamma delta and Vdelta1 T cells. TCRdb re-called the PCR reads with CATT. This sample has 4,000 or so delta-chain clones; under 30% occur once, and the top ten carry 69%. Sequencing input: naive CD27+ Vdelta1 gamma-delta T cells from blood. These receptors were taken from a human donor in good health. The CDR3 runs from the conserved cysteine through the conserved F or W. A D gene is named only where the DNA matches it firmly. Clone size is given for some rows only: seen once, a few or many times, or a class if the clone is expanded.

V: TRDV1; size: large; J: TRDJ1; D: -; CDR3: CALGELCTYDAGKYTDKLIF; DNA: TGTGCTCTTGGGGAACTATGCACCTACGATGCTGGAAAGTACACCGATAAACTCATCTTT
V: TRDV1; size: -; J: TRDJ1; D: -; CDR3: CALGAGALRQGASSVKLIF; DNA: TGTGCTCTTGGGGCCGGGGCACTTCGTCAGGGTGCCTCGTCGGTTAAACTCATCTTT
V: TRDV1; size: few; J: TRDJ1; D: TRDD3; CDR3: CALGERCHTGGPKYTDKLIF; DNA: TGTGCTCTTGGGGAACGGTGTCATACTGGGGGTCCAAAGTACACCGATAAACTCATCTTT
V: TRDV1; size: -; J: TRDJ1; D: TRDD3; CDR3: CALGEVVSKGGYLRPYTDKLIF; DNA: TGTGCTCTTGGGGAAGTCGTGTCTAAGGGGGGATACCTCCGCCCATACACCGATAAACTCATCTTT
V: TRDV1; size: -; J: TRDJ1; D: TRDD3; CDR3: CALGEKGAKTLRGLGGHTDKLIF; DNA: TGTGCTCTTGGGGAAAAGGGGGCTAAGACCCTACGTGGCCTGGGGGGACACACCGATAAACTCATCTTT
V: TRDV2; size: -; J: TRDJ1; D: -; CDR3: CACASWTLIF; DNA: TGTGCCTGTGCCTCATGGACACTCATCTTT
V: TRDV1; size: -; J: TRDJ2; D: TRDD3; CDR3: CALGELSSSGGYYPLTAQLFF; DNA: TGTGCTCTTGGGGAACTTTCGTCCTCTGGGGGATACTACCCCTTGACAGCACAACTCTTCTTT
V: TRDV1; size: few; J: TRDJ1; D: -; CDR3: CALGENKGDASSRGTDKLIF; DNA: TGTGCTCTTGGGGAAAATAAAGGCGACGCTAGTAGTAGAGGGACCGATAAACTCATCTTT
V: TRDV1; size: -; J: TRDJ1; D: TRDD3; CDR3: CALGELHGSNLLGDITDKLIF; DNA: TGTGCTCTTGGGGAACTCCACGGTTCGAACCTACTGGGGGATATAACCGATAAACTCATCTTT
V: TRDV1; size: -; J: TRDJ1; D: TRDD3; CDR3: CALGTPDYWGIRVETDKLIF; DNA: TGTGCTCTTGGGACACCGGATTACTGGGGGATACGGGTAGAAACCGATAAACTCATCTTT
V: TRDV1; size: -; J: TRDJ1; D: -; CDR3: CALGEAARGSTRNKLIF; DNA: TGTGCTCTTGGGGAAGCGGCCCGGGGTAGTACCCGGAATAAACTCATCTTT
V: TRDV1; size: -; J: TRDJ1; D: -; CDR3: CALGERYRGDLGLIF; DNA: TGTGCTCTTGGGGAAAGGTATCGGGGAGACCTAGGACTCATCTTT
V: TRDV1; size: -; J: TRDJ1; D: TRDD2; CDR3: CALGDLPTKGEADKLIF; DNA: TGTGCTCTTGGGGACCTTCCTACAAAGGGTGAGGCCGATAAACTCATCTTT
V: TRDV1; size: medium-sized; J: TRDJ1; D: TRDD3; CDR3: CALGDPPLGGNTDKLIF; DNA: TGTGCTCTTGGGGATCCTCCACTGGGGGGAAACACCGATAAACTCATCTTT
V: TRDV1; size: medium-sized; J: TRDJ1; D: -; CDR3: CALGELSFLVFGGVPYTDKLIF; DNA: TGTGCTCTTGGGGAACTATCTTTCCTAGTCTTCGGGGGGGTTCCGTACACCGATAAACTCATCTTT
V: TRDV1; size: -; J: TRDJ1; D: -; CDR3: CALLHTRLDLGPGRYTDKLIF; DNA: TGTGCTCTCCTACACACCCGCCTTGATTTAGGCCCGGGGAGATACACCGATAAACTCATCTTT
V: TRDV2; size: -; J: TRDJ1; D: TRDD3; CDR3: CACDTYWGIKGADKLIF; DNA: TGTGCCTGTGATACGTACTGGGGGATTAAAGGCGCCGATAAACTCATCTTT
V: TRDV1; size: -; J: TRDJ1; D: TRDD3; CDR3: CALGELFTSYHTLLLGDTVSGKLIF; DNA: TGTGCTCTTGGGGAACTCTTCACTTCCTACCACACGCTTTTACTGGGGGATACGGTCTCTGGTAAACTCATCTTT
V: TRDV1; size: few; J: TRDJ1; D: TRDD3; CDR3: CALGESASGGLSDKLIF; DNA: TGTGCTCTTGGGGAAAGCGCCTCCGGGGGATTGTCCGATAAACTCATCTTT
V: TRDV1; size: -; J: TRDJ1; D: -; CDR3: CALGVTFRTLDTDKLIF; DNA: TGTGCTCTTGGGGTCACGTTCCGGACTCTGGACACCGATAAACTCATCTTT
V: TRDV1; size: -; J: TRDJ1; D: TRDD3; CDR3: CALGELHRGGIPSDDKLIF; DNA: TGTGCTCTTGGGGAACTCCACCGGGGGGGGATACCATCGGACGATAAACTCATCTTT
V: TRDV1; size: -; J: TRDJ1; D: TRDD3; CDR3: CALGEQGSFGYVGEDTDKLIF; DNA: TGTGCTCTTGGGGAACAGGGCTCCTTCGGATACGTGGGGGAAGACACCGATAAACTCATCTTT
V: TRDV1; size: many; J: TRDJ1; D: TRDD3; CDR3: CALGACSPYWGNTDKLIF; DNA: TGTGCTCTTGGGGCTTGTTCCCCGTACTGGGGGAACACCGATAAACTCATCTTT
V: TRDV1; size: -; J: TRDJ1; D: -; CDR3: CALGEPSYWGTMYTDKLIF; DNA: TGTGCTCTTGGGGAGCCTTCCTACTGGGGGACAATGTACACCGATAAACTCATCTTT
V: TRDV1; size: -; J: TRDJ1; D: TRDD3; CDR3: CALGSVSFLPPVLGMAFHTDKLIF; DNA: TGTGCTCTTGGGTCAGTCTCGTTTCTTCCACCCGTACTGGGGATGGCCTTTCACACCGATAAACTCATCTTT
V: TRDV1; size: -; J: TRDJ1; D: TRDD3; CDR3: CALGEPRPTPWSGGYADKLIF; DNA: TGTGCTCTTGGGGAACCTCGACCTACTCCATGGTCTGGGGGATACGCCGATAAACTCATCTTT
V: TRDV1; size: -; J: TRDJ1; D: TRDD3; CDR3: CALGEGSYGYWGIPLDKLTF; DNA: TGTGCTCTTGGGGAAGGGTCCTACGGGTACTGGGGGATACCCCTCGATAAACTCACCTTT
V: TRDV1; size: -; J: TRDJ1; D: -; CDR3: CALGEGPTSRTGGDKLIF; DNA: TGTGCTCTTGGGGAGGGTCCTACGTCCCGCACCGGGGGTGATAAACTCATCTTT
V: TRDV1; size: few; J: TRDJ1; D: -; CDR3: CALGEKIPYTDKLIF; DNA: TGTGCTCTTGGGGAGAAAATTCCCTACACCGATAAACTCATCTTT
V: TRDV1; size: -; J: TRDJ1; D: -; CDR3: CALGELRAYTDKLIF; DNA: TGTGCTCTTGGGGAACTCCGGGCCTACACCGATAAACTCATCTTT
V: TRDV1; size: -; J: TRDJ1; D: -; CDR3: CALGEAFRDSTDKLIF; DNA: TGTGCTCTTGGGGAAGCCTTCCGGGATTCCACCGATAAACTCATCTTT
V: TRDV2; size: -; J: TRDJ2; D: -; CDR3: CASATSDTLTAQLFF; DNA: TGTGCCTCTGCTACCTCAGACACTTTGACAGCACAACTCTTCTTT
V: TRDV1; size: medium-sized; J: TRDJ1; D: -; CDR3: CALGELLPGKLIF; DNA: TGTGCTCTTGGGGAACTACTCCCCGGGAAACTCATCTTT
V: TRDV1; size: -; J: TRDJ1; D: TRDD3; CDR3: CALGETLLLLGGTWGMRYTDKLIF; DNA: TGTGCTCTTGGGGAAACTCTCCTGCTACTCGGAGGTACCTGGGGGATGAGGTACACCGATAAACTCATCTTT
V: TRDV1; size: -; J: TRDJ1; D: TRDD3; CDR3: CALGELQLLGDTDPDKLIF; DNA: TGTGCTCTTGGGGAACTCCAATTACTGGGGGATACCGATCCCGATAAACTCATCTTT
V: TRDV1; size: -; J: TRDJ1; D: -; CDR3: CALGAFLRLGDTDKLIF; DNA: TGTGCTCTTGGGGCGTTCCTACGCTTGGGGGACACCGATAAACTCATCTTT
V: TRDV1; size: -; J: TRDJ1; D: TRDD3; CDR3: CALGPASYGYWGIRGKLIF; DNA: TGTGCTCTTGGGCCCGCTTCCTACGGGTACTGGGGGATACGGGGGAAACTCATCTTT
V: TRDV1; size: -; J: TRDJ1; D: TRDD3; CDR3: CALGEQWLLGDMYTDKLIF; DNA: TGTGCTCTTGGGGAGCAATGGTTACTGGGGGATATGTACACCGATAAACTCATCTTT
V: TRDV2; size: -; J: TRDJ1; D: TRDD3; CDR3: CATVFSPLGDQDKLIF; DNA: TGTGCCACCGTCTTCTCGCCACTGGGGGATCAGGATAAACTCATCTTT
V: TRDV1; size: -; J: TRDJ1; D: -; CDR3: CALGERPRRKLIF; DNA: TGTGCTCTTGGGGAACGCCCCCGGAGGAAACTCATCTTT
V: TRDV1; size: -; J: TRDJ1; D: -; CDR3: CALGEHGPRGLRKLIF; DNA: TGTGCTCTTGGGGAACATGGTCCTCGCGGTCTTCGTAAACTCATCTTT
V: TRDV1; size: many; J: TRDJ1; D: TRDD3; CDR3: CALGEPPISLYWGSKLIF; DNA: TGTGCTCTTGGGGAACCCCCTATATCCCTGTACTGGGGATCTAAACTCATCTTT
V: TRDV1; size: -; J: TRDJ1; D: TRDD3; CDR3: CALGTYGGGYITDKLIF; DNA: TGTGCTCTTGGGACATATGGCGGGGGATACATCACCGATAAACTCATCTTT
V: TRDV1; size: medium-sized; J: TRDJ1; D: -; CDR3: CALGRSPFVGVYTDKLIF; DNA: TGTGCTCTTGGGAGGTCCCCTTTCGTGGGGGTCTACACCGATAAACTCATCTTT
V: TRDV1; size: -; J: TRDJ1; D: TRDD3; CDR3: CALGELPRGYAKPTDKLIF; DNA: TGTGCTCTTGGGGAACTTCCACGTGGATACGCGAAACCCACCGATAAACTCATCTTT
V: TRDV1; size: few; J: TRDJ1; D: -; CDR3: CALGELHRIPGGLLYTDKLIF; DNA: TGTGCTCTTGGGGAACTTCATAGAATCCCCGGGGGTCTCCTGTACACCGATAAACTCATCTTT
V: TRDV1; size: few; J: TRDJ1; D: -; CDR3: CALGLNPFPDKLIF; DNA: TGTGCTCTTGGGCTTAACCCCTTCCCAGATAAACTCATCTTT
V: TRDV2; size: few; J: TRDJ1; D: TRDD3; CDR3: CAPGGLTDKLIF; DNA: TGTGCCCCTGGGGGCCTCACCGATAAACTCATCTTT
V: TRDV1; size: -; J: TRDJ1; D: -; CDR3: CALKGGTALTYTDKLIF; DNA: TGTGCTCTTAAGGGAGGTACTGCACTAACGTACACCGATAAACTCATCTTT
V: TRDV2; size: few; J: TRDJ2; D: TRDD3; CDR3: CACDTELGDTITTGSAQLFF; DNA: TGTGCCTGTGACACCGAACTGGGGGATACGATAACTACGGGGTCAGCACAACTCTTCTTT
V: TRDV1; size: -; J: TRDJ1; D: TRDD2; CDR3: CALGEAFLGTDTDKLIF; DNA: TGTGCTCTTGGGGAAGCCTTCCTGGGTACGGACACCGATAAACTCATCTTT
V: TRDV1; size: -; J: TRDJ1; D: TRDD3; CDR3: CALGEPGQVGGYALVKYTDKLIF; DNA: TGTGCTCTTGGGGAACCGGGTCAGGTAGGGGGATACGCTTTGGTTAAGTACACCGATAAACTCATCTTT
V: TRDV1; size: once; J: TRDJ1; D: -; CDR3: CALGDLGGTHKLIF; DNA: TGTGCTCTTGGGGATTTAGGCGGGACACATAAACTCATCTTT
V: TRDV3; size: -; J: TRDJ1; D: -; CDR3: CAIGLVGGVRLIF; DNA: TGTGCCATTGGCCTGGTGGGGGGGGTTAGACTCATCTTT